The present TCR beta chain was sequenced within a study of T cells in Graves' hyperthyroidism and ophthalmopathy. Germline V lookup: CDR1 LNHDA, CDR2 SQIVND (reference sequence). Trimming stripped 5 bases from V and 0 bases from J, with 11 bases between. This CDR3 has 15 residues. The TCR beta CDR3 regions underwent amplification using RNA transcripts as the source. Carried out on the TCR CDR3, a first-round RT-PCR used the HTBI primer set. TCRdb ran MiXCR on the multiplex PCR reads and lists one entry per CDR3 protein. This sample has more than 550,000 distinct CDR3 sequences, with under 20% found just once. In its sample, this clonotype was seen a few times.

Sequencing was carried out using blood. The chain carries TRBV19 and TRBJ1-5, with D maybe TRBD1 (5 bases). The source of this sequence is a woman aged 45-60 years with Graves' hyperthyroidism that later progressed to Graves' ophthalmopathy. The CDR3 nucleotides read TGTGCCAGTAGTGTGACAGATTATAGCAATCAGCCCCAGCATTTT. Its translation is CASSVTDYSNQPQHF. The full variable domain, its missing parts supplied by reference TRBV19 and TRBJ1-5, is DGGITQSPKYLFRKEGQNVTLSCEQNLNHDAMYWYRQDPGQGLRLIYYSQIVNDFQKGDIAEGYSVSREKKESFPLTVTSAQKNPTAFYLCASSVTDYSNQPQHFGDGTRLSIL.